This entry is about one T cell receptor (beta chain). What it recognizes is unknown. Germline-derived CDR1 and CDR2 are SNHLY and FYNNEI. V gave up 4 bases and J gave up 8 bases, with 17 bases separating them. This CDR3 region has 15 residues. Measured with immunoSEQ multiplex PCR; TCRdb has only the in-frame clones, and not every one. The sample includes tens of thousands of clones, around 96% seen only once; the top ten take about 4.4%. The data are from a study of cytomegalovirus exposure and HLA in healthy donors. General observations from the study: According to the study, 150 to 200 TCR beta chains were cytomegalovirus-associated. Researchers reported that a few CMV-associated chains were confirmed in vitro as CMV antigen-specific.

Sequencing was carried out using PBMCs. The sequence was obtained from a man younger than 35 in good health and CMV-seropositive. The rearrangement links TRBV2 to TRBJ2-2, with a weak D call TRBD1 (6 bases). CDR3 residues: CASSGQGLSSGELFF. CDR3 DNA sequence: TGTGCCAGCAGTGGCCAGGGGTTAAGTTCGGGGGAGCTGTTTTTT.